Shown below are 12 T cell receptor beta chains from a single sample sequenced in a study of blood T cell repertoires in COVID-19. The data were produced by immunoSEQ multiplex PCR, yet TCRdb's version contains in-frame clones alone and is incomplete. The table lists 60,000 to 95,000 clones, 74% of them singletons. Sequences were obtained from peripheral blood. These receptors originate from a human donor with acute or convalescent COVID-19. The donor label of this sample is uncertain.

The V and J genes are TRBV5-1 and TRBJ1-6; TRBD1 matches at 8 bases. This CDR3 has 15 amino acids. The J segment lost 7 bases and the V segment lost 0 bases, leaving 3 bases of the junction unmatched. Germline assignment: CDR1 SGHRS and CDR2 YFSETQ. CDR3 in amino acids: CASSLETGVNSPLHF. Here the CDR3 DNA reads TGCGCCAGCAGCTTGGAGACAGGGGTCAATTCACCCCTCCACTTT.

This clone came up a few times. The J gene is TRBJ1-3, the V gene TRBV15, with TRBD1 identical over 7 bases. This CDR3 has 15 amino acids. J gave up 2 bases and V 3 bases, and 4 bases lay outside the gene matches. Germline values: CDR1 LNHNV, CDR2 YYDKDF (reference sequence). The CDR3 sequence is CATSSRQGAGNTIYF. Here the CDR3 DNA reads TGTGCCACCAGCAGCCGCCAGGGGGCTGGAAACACCATATATTTT.

The rearrangement joins TRBV18 to TRBJ2-5; tentative D call: TRBD2 (5 bases). The CDR3 is 16 amino acids. Germline CDR1 KGHSH, CDR2 LQKENI. Trimming took 2 bases from V and 3 from J, leaving 16 bases between them. CDR3 bases: TGTGCCAGCTCACCATTTCAGAGCGGAGCTGAAGAGACCCAGTACTTC. This codes for CASSPFQSGAEETQYF. Based on the CDR3 plus reference TRBV18 and TRBJ2-5, the full variable domain is NAGVMQNPRHLVRRRGQEARLRCSPMKGHSHVYWYRQLPEEGLKFMVYLQKENIIDESGMPKERFSAEFPKEGPSILRIQQVVRGDSAAYFCASSPFQSGAEETQYFGPGTRLLVL.

The chain recombines TRBV3-1 (or the pseudogene TRBV3-2) with TRBJ1-3; the D gene is possibly TRBD1 (5 bases). V lost 1 base and J lost 7, with 8 bases in between. This CDR3 has 13 residues. The germline gives CDR1 LGHDT, CDR2 YNNKEL (reference sequence). Written as DNA, the CDR3 is TGTGCCAGCAGCCAAGGTCGGGGGAACACCATATATTTT. Translated, it gives CASSQGRGNTIYF.

J is TRBJ1-2 and V is TRBV7-8; the match to TRBD1 covers 7 bases. The CDR3 is 13 amino acids. In germline, CDR1 is SGHVS, CDR2 FQNEAQ. The ends lost 4 bases at V and 4 bases at J; junction bases unmatched: 3. CDR3 region: CASSSAGGYGYTF. In DNA, the CDR3 is TGTGCCAGCAGCTCGGCAGGGGGCTATGGCTACACCTTC.

This clone was found a few times. The gene calls are TRBV2 and TRBJ2-3; D might be TRBD2 (5 bases). The CDR3 is made up of 14 amino acids. Germline assignment: CDR1 SNHLY and CDR2 FYNNEI. V was pared by 8 bases and J by 6 bases, with 18 bases between. CDR3 amino acids: CASDVGGFRDTQYF. The CDR3, as DNA: TGTGCCAGCGACGTTGGCGGGTTCCGGGATACGCAGTATTTT.

This chain joins TRBV10-3 and TRBJ2-1, with 7 bases identical to TRBD2. The CDR3 has 16 amino acids. Unmatched junction bases numbered 7, after V lost 3 bases and J lost 2 bases. Germline CDR1 is ENHRY and CDR2 is SYGVKD. CDR3 loop: CAISDKAGNAYNEQFF. Written as DNA, the CDR3 is TGTGCCATCAGTGATAAAGCGGGAAACGCCTACAATGAGCAGTTCTTC.

The chain recombines TRBV7-2 with TRBJ2-5, with 7 positions matching TRBD1. CDR1 and CDR2 (germline): SGHTA, FQGNSA. The length of the CDR3 is 13 residues. V lost 5 bases to trimming and J lost 3 bases; unmatched junction nucleotides: 3. This CDR3 is CASSRGTEETQYF. The CDR3 coding sequence is TGTGCCAGCAGCCGAGGGACAGAAGAGACCCAGTACTTC. Supplemented by reference TRBV7-2 and TRBJ2-5, the full variable domain reads GAGVSQSPSNKVTEKGKDVELRCDPISGHTALYWYRQSLGQGLEFLIYFQGNSAPDKSGLPSDRFSAERTGGSVSTLTIQRTQQEDSAVYLCASSRGTEETQYFGPGTRLLVL.

The chain carries TRBV24-1 and TRBJ2-7; no firm D call. This CDR3 has 13 residues. V lost 3 bases and J lost 4, with 9 bases in between. In germline, CDR1 is KGHDR, CDR2 SFDVKD. Here the CDR3 reads CATSDVLEYEQYV. The DNA of the CDR3 is TGTGCCACCAGTGATGTCTTAGAGTACGAGCAGTACGTC.

This chain links TRBV7-3 with TRBJ1-4; possible D gene TRBD1, 6 bases. CDR3 length equals 18 residues. V was cut by 4 bases and J by 4 bases, with 22 bases left in between. CDR1 is SGHTA and CDR2 is FQGTGA in the germline V gene. CDR3 DNA sequence: TGTGCCAGCAGCTACACAGGGTTTCCAGCGAGTCGTAATGAAAAACTGTTTTTT. Protein: CASSYTGFPASRNEKLFF.

The chain joins TRBV15 to TRBJ2-4; TRBD1 aligns across 10 bases. V lost 0 bases, J lost 1 base, and 3 bases stayed unmatched. Looked up from germline, CDR1 is LNHNV and CDR2 is YYDKDF (reference sequence). The CDR3 has 17 residues. The CDR3 nucleotides are TGTGCCACCAGCAGAGATCTGGACAGGGGGGCCAAAAACATTCAGTACTTC. Encoded protein: CATSRDLDRGAKNIQYF.

V is TRBV5-4 and J is TRBJ2-2; TRBD1 matches 9 bases. Germline V gene data show CDR1 as SGHNT and CDR2 as YYREEE (reference sequence). Trimming removed 4 bases from V and 2 bases from J; junction bases left unmatched: 3. The CDR3 consists of 15 residues. CDR3 coding DNA: TGTGCCAGCAGCACAGGGGGCACCAACACCGGGGAGCTGTTTTTT. It specifies CASSTGGTNTGELFF.